Shown below are 24 T cell receptor beta chains from a single sample sequenced in a study of CXCR3-negative and CXCR3-positive naive CD8 T cells. cDNA libraries for TRB were generated by 5' RACE incorporating UMI labels. TCRdb reprocessed the 5' RACE reads and stores each CDR3 protein as one record, lacking DNA. The repertoire table contains over 100,000 distinct CDR3 sequences. Sequencing input: naive CXCR3- CD8+ T cells from blood. Described subset: CD45RO-CCR7+CD27+CD95- naive CD8+ T cells lacking CXCR3 (TNR3-). The receptors here all came from a human donor in good health. Some clones in this sample may be carry-over from other donors' samples.

The gene calls are TRBV6-2 or TRBV6-3 and TRBJ1-1; TCRdb's assignment of TRBD1 cannot be checked, as there is no DNA. From germline, CDR1 is MNHEY and CDR2 SVGEGT. The CDR3 extends over 13 amino acids. The CDR3 sequence: CASRANAPPEAFF.

The chain has TRBV10-3 and TRBJ2-7; no DNA is available, so the TRBD1 call from TCRdb remains unchecked. The CDR3 is 22 amino acids. Germline-derived CDR1 and CDR2 are ENHRY and SYGVKD. CDR3 loop: CAISEPGQGARRAGGSSYEQYF.

V is TRBV2 and J is TRBJ2-6; TCRdb reports TRBD1, a call that lacks DNA to check it against. The CDR3 has 17 amino acids. Germline V gene lookup returns CDR1 SNHLY and CDR2 FYNNEI. CDR3: CAYRRGATISGANVLTF. The whole variable domain, remainder taken from reference TRBV2 and TRBJ2-6, is EPEVTQTPSHQVTQMGQEVILRCVPISNHLYFYWYRQILGQKVEFLVSFYNNEISEKSEIFDDQFSVERPDGSNFTLKIRSTKLEDSAMYFCAYRRGATISGANVLTFGAGSRLTVL.

This chain connects TRBV14 to TRBJ2-5; the D call from TCRdb, TRBD1, cannot be confirmed without DNA. Germline-derived CDR1 and CDR2 are SGHDN and FVKESK. There are 16 residues in the CDR3. CDR3 sequence reads: CASSLFGTGGEETQYF. Together with reference TRBV14 and TRBJ2-5, the CDR3 gives the full variable domain: EAGVTQFPSHSVIEKGQTVTLRCDPISGHDNLYWYRRVMGKEIKFLLHFVKESKQDESGMPNNRFLAERTGGTYSTLKVQPAELEDSGVYFCASSLFGTGGEETQYFGPGTRLLVL.

V and J are TRBV20-1 and TRBJ2-1; there is no DNA to check the TCRdb D call of TRBD1. Germline V CDR1 and CDR2: DFQATT, SNEGSKA (reference sequence). CDR3 size: 17 residues. This chain's CDR3 is CSAREGGGARSYNEQFF.

The chain carries TRBV28 and TRBJ2-7; TCRdb's D call, TRBD2, is unchecked because there is no DNA. The germline CDR1 and CDR2 sequences are MDHEN and SYDVKM. The CDR3 is 15 amino acids. CDR3 loop: CASSFRGTSKYEQYF.

The chain recombines TRBV5-1 with TRBJ1-1. The CDR3 totals 14 residues. The germline V gene has CDR1 SGHRS and CDR2 YFSETQ. This chain's CDR3 is CASSLAPVNTEAFF.

J is TRBJ2-1 and V is TRBV14. The CDR3 consists of 14 residues. Germline loops: CDR1 SGHDN, CDR2 FVKESK. CDR3 loop: CASSQATDYNEQFF.

The V call is TRBV27, the J call TRBJ2-7. Looked up from germline, CDR1 is MNHEY and CDR2 is SMNVEV (reference sequence). The CDR3 consists of 14 residues. Here the CDR3 reads CASIFSGLIYEQYF.

V and J are TRBV29-1 and TRBJ2-2. CDR1 is SQVTM and CDR2 is ANQGSEA in the germline V gene. The CDR3 extends over 13 amino acids. This CDR3 reads CSVGPVQYGELFF.

The genes are TRBV10-3 and TRBJ1-5. From germline, CDR1 is ENHRY and CDR2 SYGVKD. The CDR3 spans 15 residues. The CDR3 loop is CAISDPRQMHQPQHF.

The chain has TRBV6-6 and TRBJ2-7; checking the TCRdb D call of TRBD1 is not possible without DNA. The CDR3 runs to 13 residues. Germline lookup yields CDR1 MNHNY and CDR2 SVGAGI (reference sequence). CDR3 protein: CASGLFRGHEQYF.

The chain has TRBV4-2 and TRBJ2-1. The germline V gene has CDR1 LGHNA and CDR2 YNFKEQ. The CDR3 consists of 16 residues. This chain's CDR3 is CASSQVGGGSYNEQFF.

V usage is TRBV12-3 or TRBV12-4 and J usage is TRBJ2-7; lacking DNA, the TRBD2 call made by TCRdb goes unchecked. There are 12 residues in the CDR3. Here the CDR3 reads CASNSGGAEQYF.

V usage is TRBV7-9 and J usage is TRBJ2-4; TCRdb's assignment of TRBD2 cannot be checked, as there is no DNA. The CDR3 is 22 residues long. CDR1 SEHNR and CDR2 FQNEAQ come from the germline V gene (reference sequence). CDR3 amino acids: CASSLSPGGNLAAVEVKNIQYF.

The chain combines TRBV2 with TRBJ2-1; TCRdb reports TRBD1, a call that lacks DNA to check it against. The germline V gene has CDR1 SNHLY and CDR2 FYNNEI. This CDR3 has 14 residues. CDR3 protein: CATAPGQGYNEQFF.

The chain has TRBV6-5 and TRBJ2-5; TCRdb gives TRBD1 as the D gene, but with no DNA this cannot be confirmed. The CDR3 runs 13 residues. Germline V CDR1 and CDR2: MNHEY, SVGAGI. CDR3 in amino acids: CASSYSSSGPPCF.

The chain combines TRBV12-3 or TRBV12-4 with TRBJ2-2; TCRdb returns TRBD1, unconfirmable since there is no DNA. This CDR3 comprises 21 residues. This chain's CDR3 is CASSFGGQREGRGSNTGELFF.

The chain joins TRBV5-1 to TRBJ1-1. CDR3 length: 12 residues. Germline CDR1 SGHRS, CDR2 YFSETQ. The CDR3 loop is CASNLDGPEAFF.

J is TRBJ2-7 and V is TRBV7-9. Germline loops: CDR1 SEHNR, CDR2 FQNEAQ (reference sequence). CDR3 length: 11 amino acids. CDR3 sequence reads: CASSGPYEQYF. The full variable domain, its missing parts supplied by reference TRBV7-9 and TRBJ2-7, is DTGVSQNPRHKITKRGQNVTFRCDPISEHNRLYWYRQTLGQGPEFLTYFQNEAQLEKSRLLSDRFSAERPKGSFSTLEIQRTEQGDSAMYLCASSGPYEQYFGPGTRLTVT.

This chain joins TRBV6-2 or TRBV6-3 and TRBJ2-2; TCRdb's D call of TRBD1 is untestable without DNA. Germline CDR1 is MNHEY and CDR2 is SVGEGT. The CDR3 extends over 14 amino acids. CDR3 sequence reads: CASRSGTITGELFF.

This chain connects TRBV18 to TRBJ2-5; TCRdb reports TRBD1, a call that lacks DNA to check it against. This CDR3 region has 14 residues. Germline CDR1 is KGHSH and CDR2 is LQKENI. The CDR3 reads CASSREPLPETQYF. The whole variable domain, remainder taken from reference TRBV18 and TRBJ2-5, is NAGVMQNPRHLVRRRGQEARLRCSPMKGHSHVYWYRQLPEEGLKFMVYLQKENIIDESGMPKERFSAEFPKEGPSILRIQQVVRGDSAAYFCASSREPLPETQYFGPGTRLLVL.

V gene TRBV10-1 combines with J gene TRBJ2-1; TCRdb indicates TRBD1, and absent DNA this call remains unverified. This CDR3 comprises 14 residues. The V gene's germline CDR1 is WNHNN and CDR2 SYGVQD (reference sequence). CDR3 protein: CASSVPRVGNEQFF.

The rearrangement joins TRBV7-6 to TRBJ2-7; as DNA is missing, the TRBD1 call by TCRdb cannot be tested. Germline V lookup: CDR1 SGHVS, CDR2 FNYEAQ. This CDR3 region has 15 residues. CDR3 loop: CASSSPGQGADEQYF.